These 20 T cell receptor beta chains originate from one sample sequenced in a study of T cells in women clearing cervical HPV infection. Method: immunoSEQ multiplex PCR; TCRdb's copy keeps in-frame clones and lacks some. This sample's table reports some 31,000 clones. Sequenced sample: blood buffy coat. These receptor sequences come from a woman between 18 and 69 years old with a cervical HPV16 infection that either progressed to CIN3+ or cleared (not recorded which).

With respect to this clone: The CDR3 goes on 3 residues after the read ends, and that part is filled in from the germline J gene. The V and J genes are TRBV5-4 and TRBJ2-7, with 12 positions matching TRBD2. CDR1 SGHNT and CDR2 YYREEE come from the germline V gene (reference sequence). Trimming took 4 bases from V and 4 from J; bases not matched to a gene: 6. The CDR3 has 15 amino acids. The part of the CDR3 DNA that was read is TGTGCCAGCAGCCTAACTAGCGGGAGGCCATACGAG. It specifies CASSLTSGRPYE. The complete CDR3 protein is CASSLTSGRPYEQYF.

About this clone: With the read ending 3 residues before the CDR3 end, the germline J gene is used to fill in that end. The chain is built from TRBV29-1 and TRBJ2-5; D is perhaps TRBD2 (5 bases). V lost 8 bases and J 7 bases, leaving 11 bases between the germline ends. In germline, CDR1 is SQVTM, CDR2 ANQGSEA. This CDR3 contains 10 residues. This CDR3 reads CSFSSGTQYF. The DNA read from the CDR3 is TGCAGCTTTTCGAGCGGGACC.

A remark on this clone: The read finishes 3 residues shy of the CDR3 end, and the germline J gene is used to complete it. The rearrangement joins TRBV7-8 to TRBJ2-5; maybe TRBD2 (5 bases). The CDR3 runs 15 residues. V was cut by 0 bases and J by 1 base, with 9 bases left in between. Per the germline V gene, CDR1 is SGHVS and CDR2 is FQNEAQ. The CDR3 is CASSLASAPQETQYF. The sequenced part of the CDR3 DNA is TGTGCCAGCAGCTTAGCTAGCGCACCCCAAGAGACC.

As concerns this clone: The CDR3 end is not reached by the read, which stops 3 residues before it; the germline J gene fills it in. The gene calls are TRBV29-1 and TRBJ1-2; 9 bases agree with TRBD1. The germline gives CDR1 SQVTM, CDR2 ANQGSEA. CDR3 size: 14 residues. The DNA read from the CDR3 is TGCAGCGTTCTCAAGGACAGGGGAACCTACGAC. Residues: CSVLKDRGTYD. The CDR3 in its entirety is CSVLKDRGTYDYTF.

Concerning this clone: The CDR3 extends 3 residues past the end of the read, so its final part is completed from the germline J gene. Other DNA variants within this sample encode the same CDR3. The rearrangement links TRBV5-1 to TRBJ1-3; D is unclear. The germline CDR1 and CDR2 sequences are SGHRS and YFSETQ. V lost 4 bases and J lost 2, with 13 bases in between. The CDR3 is 15 residues long. The covered CDR3 bases are TGCGCCAGCAGCCCGCCCGCGGCAACTGGAAACACC. The encoded protein is CASSPPAATGNT. The full-length CDR3 reads as CASSPPAATGNTIYF.

About this clone: Coverage ceases 3 residues before the CDR3 finishes, and the germline J gene fills in the end. The chain couples TRBV20-1 to TRBJ1-2, with 8 bases fitting TRBD1. Germline CDR1 reads DFQATT; CDR2 reads SNEGSKA (reference sequence). This CDR3 comprises 18 residues. The CDR3 protein is CSVRPIRDRGSWTDTYTF. CDR3 bases read: TGCAGTGTAAGACCCATCAGAGACAGGGGCTCTTGGACAGATACC.

On this clone itself: The read terminates 3 residues before the CDR3 end, so the remaining end is supplied by the germline J gene. This chain links TRBV7-9 with TRBJ2-7; 8 positions match TRBD2. V gave up 5 bases and J gave up 3 bases; unmatched junction bases: 6. The V gene's germline CDR1 is SEHNR and CDR2 FQNEAQ (reference sequence). CDR3 length: 14 residues. The CDR3 DNA, read in part, is TGTGCCAGCAGCCCGAGGGCGGGAGGCTACGAG. It translates to CASSPRAGGYE. The full-length CDR3 reads as CASSPRAGGYEQYF.

On this clone: The read falls 3 residues short of the CDR3 end, and the missing part is taken from the germline J gene. This chain links TRBV30 with TRBJ2-2, with TRBD2 matching 8 bases. CDR1 is GTSNPN and CDR2 is SVGIG in the germline V gene (reference sequence). The length of the CDR3 is 17 residues. CDR3 protein: CAWSVRPGGITNSPLFF. The CDR3 bases that were read are TGTGCCTGGAGTGTACGTCCGGGGGGGATTACGAATTCACCG.

A word on this clone: The read terminates 3 residues before the CDR3 end, so the remaining end is supplied by the germline J gene. This chain joins TRBV13 and TRBJ2-3; D is undetermined. Trimming took off 6 bases at V and 3 bases at J, with 13 bases between the two ends. The CDR3 consists of 14 residues. Germline lookup yields CDR1 PRHDT and CDR2 FYEKMQ (reference sequence). CDR3 in amino acids: CASSFQFITDTQYF. Partial CDR3 DNA: TGTGCCAGCAGTTTCCAGTTCATAACAGATACG.

Regarding this clone: The read finishes 3 residues shy of the CDR3 end, and the germline J gene is used to complete it. This chain links TRBV5-6 with TRBJ1-1, with unresolved D. The CDR3 runs 11 residues. In germline, CDR1 is SGHDT, CDR2 YYEEEE. The ends were cut back, 1 base at V and 6 bases at J, with 4 bases in the middle. The CDR3 sequence is CASSLRAEAFF. The part of the CDR3 DNA that was read is TGTGCCAGCAGCTTGAGGGCTGAA. Using reference TRBV5-6 and TRBJ1-1 for the parts outside the CDR3, the full variable domain is DAGVTQSPTHLIKTRGQQVTLRCSPKSGHDTVSWYQQALGQGPQFIFQYYEEEERQRGNFPDRFSGHQFPNYSSELNVNALLLGDSALYLCASSLRAEAFFGQGTRLTVV.

With regard to this clone: The read comes to an end 3 residues before the CDR3 does, leaving the germline J gene to fill in the end. The chain combines TRBV2 with TRBJ1-1, with no clear D. The CDR3 covers 14 residues. The V gene's germline CDR1 is SNHLY and CDR2 FYNNEI. V gave up 6 bases and J gave up 2 bases, with 13 bases separating them. This CDR3 is CASRSGDINTEAFF. Partial CDR3 DNA: TGTGCCAGCAGGTCAGGAGATATTAACACTGAA.

Details on this clone: The CDR3 end falls 3 residues outside the read, so it is completed with the germline J gene. This chain connects TRBV18 to TRBJ2-4; 8 bases are a match to TRBD1. Germline assignment: CDR1 KGHSH and CDR2 LQKENI. There are 14 residues in the CDR3. The CDR3 bases that were read are TGTGCCAGCTCACTACCGGGACAGGACTATGGT. Amino acids: CASSLPGQDYG. The full-length CDR3 reads as CASSLPGQDYGQYF.

The part of the CDR3 DNA that was read is TGTGCCAGCGGACGACAGGGGGCGAATGAAAAA. Residues: CASGRQGANEK. The CDR3 as a whole reads CASGRQGANEKLFF. The chain joins TRBV7-8 to TRBJ1-4; 10 nucleotides line up with TRBD1. The observed sequence ends 3 residues before the CDR3 terminus, with the missing tail filled in from the germline J gene. Germline CDR1 reads SGHVS; CDR2 reads FQNEAQ. This CDR3 has 14 amino acids. The V gene end was trimmed by 8 bases and the J gene end by 5 bases; junction bases not matched to a gene: 5.

Concerning this clone: The missing CDR3 end, 3 residues past where the read stops, is filled in from the germline J gene. The genes are TRBV7-9 and TRBJ2-5, with D possibly matching TRBD2 (5 bases). V was clipped by 5 bases and J by 0 bases, with 13 bases between them. Germline V lookup: CDR1 SEHNR, CDR2 FQNEAQ (reference sequence). The CDR3 loop spans 15 amino acids. This CDR3 reads CASSPSGGYQETQYF. The sequenced CDR3 bases are TGTGCCAGCAGCCCAAGCGGCGGGTACCAAGAGACC.

As to this clone: Read sequence stops 3 residues before the CDR3 end, and the germline J gene provides the missing end. The J gene is TRBJ1-2, the V gene TRBV20-1; TRBD1 matches 11 bases. The CDR3 extends over 12 amino acids. The V and J ends lost 5 bases and 6 bases, in that order; junction bases with no gene match: 2. Germline V CDR1 and CDR2: DFQATT, SNEGSKA (reference sequence). The sequenced part of the CDR3 DNA is TGCAGTGCTGAGGACAGGGGGCATGGC. This gives the protein CSAEDRGHG. The CDR3 in its entirety is CSAEDRGHGYTF.

To note about this clone: The sequence runs out 3 residues before the end of the CDR3; the remainder is reconstructed from the germline J gene. The chain links TRBV5-4 to TRBJ2-2; TRBD1 matches at 7 bases. Looked up from germline, CDR1 is SGHNT and CDR2 is YYREEE (reference sequence). CDR3 length: 15 residues. V lost 3 bases to trimming and J lost 0 bases; unmatched junction nucleotides: 2. The sequenced part of the CDR3 DNA is TGTGCCAGCAGCTCCGGGACAGCGAACACCGGGGAG. Encoded protein: CASSSGTANTGE. The full CDR3 is CASSSGTANTGELFF.

Comment on this clone: Sequencing ends 3 residues short of the CDR3 end; the germline J gene provides the rest. The rearrangement links TRBV2 to TRBJ2-1; 7 bases match TRBD2. J lost 1 base, V lost 6 bases, and 3 bases had no gene match. In germline, CDR1 is SNHLY, CDR2 FYNNEI. The CDR3 loop spans 14 amino acids. CDR3 sequence: CASRTGGSYNEQFF. CDR3 bases read: TGTGCCAGCAGGACGGGGGGTTCCTACAATGAG. Complete variable domain (other parts from reference TRBV2 and TRBJ2-1): EPEVTQTPSHQVTQMGQEVILRCVPISNHLYFYWYRQILGQKVEFLVSFYNNEISEKSEIFDDQFSVERPDGSNFTLKIRSTKLEDSAMYFCASRTGGSYNEQFFGPGTRLTVL.

As concerns this clone: The CDR3 end falls 3 residues outside the read, so it is completed with the germline J gene. This chain links TRBV19 with TRBJ1-1; D unresolved. Germline CDR1 LNHDA, CDR2 SQIVND (reference sequence). CDR3 length: 14 amino acids. Here the CDR3 reads CASSLHPAGTEAFF. CDR3 DNA (partial): TGTGCCAGTAGTCTACACCCAGCGGGAACGGAA.

About this clone: With the read ending 3 residues before the CDR3 end, the germline J gene is used to fill in that end. This chain uses TRBV20-1 with TRBJ1-4; D not resolved. CDR1 is DFQATT, CDR2 SNEGSKA, per germline (reference sequence). Trimming cost V 7 bases and J 5 bases, with 11 bases left between them. The CDR3 totals 12 residues. Here the CDR3 reads CSVGRLNEKLFF. The CDR3 DNA, read in part, is TGCAGTGTAGGGAGACTAAATGAAAAA.

On this clone itself: From the germline J gene comes the end of the CDR3, since the read stops 3 residues before it. The rearrangement links TRBV2 to TRBJ2-2; 7 bases match TRBD2. Germline CDR1 and CDR2: SNHLY and FYNNEI. The CDR3 has 14 residues. V dropped 6 bases and J dropped 1; count of bases not matched to a gene: 2. The covered CDR3 bases are TGTGCCAGCAGGGGACTAAGGAACACCGGGGAG. It is translated as CASRGLRNTGE. From start to end, the CDR3 is CASRGLRNTGELFF.